A selection of T cell receptor beta chains follows, all from one sample in a study of blood T cell repertoires in COVID-19. Method: immunoSEQ multiplex PCR; TCRdb's copy keeps in-frame clones and lacks some. The sample carries about 170,000 clones, 85% recorded once. Specimen: peripheral blood. These receptors originate from a human donor with acute or convalescent COVID-19. The donor label of this sample is uncertain. CDR3s include the opening cysteine and the closing phenylalanine or tryptophan.

J gene: TRBJ1-5
V gene: TRBV4-3
CDR3 length: 15
CDR3 protein: CASSQGLDSNQPQHF

J gene: TRBJ1-6
V gene: TRBV28
CDR3 length: 15
CDR3 protein: CASSDPSGGRSPLHF

J gene: TRBJ2-3
V gene: TRBV7-2
CDR3 length: 15
CDR3 protein: CASSSPGLASDTQYF

J gene: TRBJ1-4
V gene: TRBV4-2
CDR3 length: 14
CDR3 protein: CASSRDRSNEKLFF

J gene: TRBJ2-7
V gene: TRBV30
CDR3 length: 13
CDR3 protein: CAWRGTGRNEQYF

J gene: TRBJ1-2
V gene: TRBV5-4
CDR3 length: 13
CDR3 protein: CASSVDSYYGYTF

J gene: TRBJ1-2
V gene: TRBV2
CDR3 length: 15
CDR3 protein: CASSGIRAVNYGYTF

J gene: TRBJ1-1
V gene: TRBV11-1
CDR3 length: 12
CDR3 protein: CASSFAHSEAFF

J gene: TRBJ1-1
V gene: TRBV6-2/TRBV6-3
CDR3 length: 15
CDR3 protein: CASSFSGFMNTEAFF

J gene: TRBJ1-2
V gene: TRBV4-1
CDR3 length: 16
CDR3 protein: CASSRDSKPANYGYTF

J gene: TRBJ1-4
V gene: TRBV5-1
CDR3 length: 13
CDR3 protein: CASRFRVNEKLFF

J gene: TRBJ1-5
V gene: TRBV28
CDR3 length: 15
CDR3 protein: CASSIQGRGNQPQHF

J gene: TRBJ1-4
V gene: TRBV28
CDR3 length: 14
CDR3 protein: CASRPAGAGEKLFF

J gene: TRBJ2-6
V gene: TRBV4-2
CDR3 length: 16
CDR3 protein: CASSQDKSAGANVLTF

J gene: TRBJ1-6
V gene: TRBV30
CDR3 length: 15
CDR3 protein: CAWLRGPVGNSPLHF

J gene: TRBJ2-7
V gene: TRBV6-5
CDR3 length: 15
CDR3 protein: CASSYSTGPTYEQYF

J gene: TRBJ1-2
V gene: TRBV3-1/TRBV3-2
CDR3 length: 16
CDR3 protein: CASSQARDRGHYGYTF

J gene: TRBJ2-7
V gene: TRBV11-1
CDR3 length: 15
CDR3 protein: CASSAGTGRSYEQYF

J gene: TRBJ1-1
V gene: TRBV7-8
CDR3 length: 14
CDR3 protein: CASSLVSVNTEAFF

J gene: TRBJ1-2
V gene: TRBV6-5
CDR3 length: 15
CDR3 protein: CASYFDSTSNYGYTF

J gene: TRBJ2-3
V gene: TRBV30
CDR3 length: 16
CDR3 protein: CAWSGRLAGGADTQYF

J gene: TRBJ1-5
V gene: TRBV10-3
CDR3 length: 13
CDR3 protein: CAISGLGDQPQHF

J gene: TRBJ2-7
V gene: TRBV28
CDR3 length: 14
CDR3 protein: CASRRDRGLYEQYF

J gene: TRBJ2-2
V gene: TRBV7-2
CDR3 length: 15
CDR3 protein: CASSLQGSYTGELFF

J gene: TRBJ1-5
V gene: TRBV12-5
CDR3 length: 14
CDR3 protein: CASGLVELRQPQHF

J gene: TRBJ1-2
V gene: TRBV5-1
CDR3 length: 15
CDR3 protein: CASSWGDRVNYGYTF

J gene: TRBJ1-2
V gene: TRBV7-8
CDR3 length: 16
CDR3 protein: CASTRQGAPPNYGYTF

J gene: TRBJ2-1
V gene: TRBV9
CDR3 length: 17
CDR3 protein: CASSVGQSSGANNEQFF

J gene: TRBJ2-2
V gene: TRBV11-2
CDR3 length: 15
CDR3 protein: CASSLRGANTGELFF

J gene: TRBJ1-1
V gene: TRBV14
CDR3 length: 16
CDR3 protein: CASSRSPVGHGGFAFF

J gene: TRBJ1-5
V gene: TRBV18
CDR3 length: 15
CDR3 protein: CASSRTGGSGQPQHF

J gene: TRBJ1-2
V gene: TRBV30
CDR3 length: 15
CDR3 protein: CAWTKTGQGDYGYTF

J gene: TRBJ2-7
V gene: TRBV6-5
CDR3 length: 13
CDR3 protein: CASTDGQRSGQYF

J gene: TRBJ2-3
V gene: TRBV5-8
CDR3 length: 15
CDR3 protein: CASSPRDSSTDTQYF

J gene: TRBJ1-1
V gene: TRBV6-5
CDR3 length: 14
CDR3 protein: CASRGTTGGTEAFF

J gene: TRBJ2-5
V gene: TRBV7-3
CDR3 length: 14
CDR3 protein: CASSLGTRDGTQYF

J gene: TRBJ1-1
V gene: TRBV5-1
CDR3 length: 15
CDR3 protein: CASNPRAGGSPEAFF

J gene: TRBJ1-2
V gene: TRBV28
CDR3 length: 13
CDR3 protein: CASSLGHNYGYTF

J gene: TRBJ1-5
V gene: TRBV6-2/TRBV6-3
CDR3 length: 15
CDR3 protein: CASSVMGQGGQPQHF

J gene: TRBJ2-5
V gene: TRBV20-1
CDR3 length: 14
CDR3 protein: CSASMRLAGETQYF

J gene: TRBJ1-2
V gene: TRBV5-1
CDR3 length: 13
CDR3 protein: CASSSGTGHGYTF

J gene: TRBJ1-4
V gene: TRBV19
CDR3 length: 13
CDR3 protein: CASVGQWPEKLFF

J gene: TRBJ2-5
V gene: TRBV5-4
CDR3 length: 16
CDR3 protein: CASSRVIQRTWETQYF

J gene: TRBJ1-1
V gene: TRBV27
CDR3 length: 14
CDR3 protein: CASSPQGRNTEAFF

J gene: TRBJ2-2
V gene: TRBV4-2
CDR3 length: 15
CDR3 protein: CASSQIGGQGGELFF

J gene: TRBJ1-6
V gene: TRBV14
CDR3 length: 16
CDR3 protein: CASSQVSGEYNSPLHF

J gene: TRBJ1-5
V gene: TRBV7-6
CDR3 length: 17
CDR3 protein: CASSSRDFEGRNQPQHF

J gene: TRBJ2-2
V gene: TRBV5-1
CDR3 length: 15
CDR3 protein: CASIRDRADTGELFF

J gene: TRBJ2-5
V gene: TRBV7-2
CDR3 length: 16
CDR3 protein: CASSFSSGGARETQYF

J gene: TRBJ1-1
V gene: TRBV29-1
CDR3 length: 13
CDR3 protein: CSAGLGRGTEAFF

J gene: TRBJ2-3
V gene: TRBV14
CDR3 length: 14
CDR3 protein: CASSPGGLADTQYF

J gene: TRBJ1-1
V gene: TRBV7-9
CDR3 length: 13
CDR3 protein: CASSLSGVSEAFF

J gene: TRBJ1-4
V gene: TRBV28
CDR3 length: 16
CDR3 protein: CASSPTGSPTNEKLFF

J gene: TRBJ2-7
V gene: TRBV6-5
CDR3 length: 12
CDR3 protein: CASRQGSYEQYF

J gene: TRBJ1-2
V gene: TRBV6-6
CDR3 length: 16
CDR3 protein: CASSYPTDNPAAGYTF

J gene: TRBJ1-4
V gene: TRBV3-1/TRBV3-2
CDR3 length: 16
CDR3 protein: CASSLRTGTGNEKLFF

J gene: TRBJ1-6
V gene: TRBV28
CDR3 length: 13
CDR3 protein: CASMSSYNSPLHF

J gene: TRBJ1-3
V gene: TRBV20-1
CDR3 length: 17
CDR3 protein: CSASPAGTPGRGNTIYF

J gene: TRBJ1-5
V gene: TRBV15
CDR3 length: 13
CDR3 protein: CATQRASNQPQHF